This record covers a single TCR beta chain. These data belong to a study of blood T cell repertoires in COVID-19. Looking at the study overall: PBMCs, B-cell-depleted T cells, or T cells provided the cDNA or gDNA that made up the material.

The V gene's germline CDR1 is SGHTA and CDR2 FQGTGA. This CDR3 has 16 residues. Trimming pared 5 bases from V and 0 bases from J, leaving 14 bases between. As processed by the authors: Estimated nucleated cell counts came from reference gene primer amplification. TCRdb's copy holds only in-frame clones and misses some; the assay was immunoSEQ multiplex PCR. V and J calls and clone size come straight from that table; D and trimming were deduced from the DNA. The sample contains 150,000 to 250,000 clones, about 80% of which appear only once. This sequence joins TRBV7-3 and TRBJ2-1; tentative D call: TRBD2 (5 bases). Material: peripheral blood. This clonotype originated in a human donor with acute or convalescent COVID-19. The donor label of this sample is uncertain. The CDR3 coding sequence is TGTGCCAGCAGCCTCGAGGGTAGCACCTCCTACAATGAGCAGTTCTTC. It yields the protein CASSLEGSTSYNEQFF.